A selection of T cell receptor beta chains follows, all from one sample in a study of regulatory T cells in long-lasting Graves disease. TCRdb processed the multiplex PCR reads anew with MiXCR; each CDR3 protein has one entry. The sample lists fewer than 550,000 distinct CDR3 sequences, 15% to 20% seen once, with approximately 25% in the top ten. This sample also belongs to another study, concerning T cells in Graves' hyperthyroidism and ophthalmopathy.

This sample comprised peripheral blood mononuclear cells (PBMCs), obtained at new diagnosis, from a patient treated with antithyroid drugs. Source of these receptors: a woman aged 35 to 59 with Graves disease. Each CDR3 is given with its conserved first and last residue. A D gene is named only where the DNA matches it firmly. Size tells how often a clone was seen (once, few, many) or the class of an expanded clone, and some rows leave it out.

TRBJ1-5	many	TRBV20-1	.	CSASSADQPQHF	TGCAGTGCTAGTTCAGCAGATCAGCCCCAGCATTTT
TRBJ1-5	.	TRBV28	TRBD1	CASRTGQMRNQPQHF	TGTGCCAGCAGGACGGGACAGATGCGCAATCAGCCCCAGCATTTT
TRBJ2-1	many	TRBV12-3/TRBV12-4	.	CASSPQVSGQFF	TGTGCCAGCAGCCCACAGGTCAGTGGGCAGTTCTTC
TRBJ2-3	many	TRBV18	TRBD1	CASSPALDRVNTQYF	TGTGCCAGCTCACCAGCTCTGGACAGGGTCAATACGCAGTATTTT
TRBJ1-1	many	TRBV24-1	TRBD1	CATSQGQVNTEAFF	TGTGCCACCAGCCAGGGACAGGTGAACACTGAAGCTTTCTTT
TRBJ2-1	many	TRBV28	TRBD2	CASSWTSGGSRISYNEQFF	TGTGCCAGCAGTTGGACTAGCGGGGGATCCCGTATCTCCTACAATGAGCAGTTCTTC
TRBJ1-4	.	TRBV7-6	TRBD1	CASSSSGTGGEKLFF	TGTGCCAGCAGCTCCTCCGGGACAGGGGGTGAAAAACTGTTTTTT
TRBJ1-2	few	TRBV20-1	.	CSASPFSFEADPNYGYTF	TGCAGTGCTAGCCCTTTCTCGTTCGAGGCAGATCCTAACTATGGCTACACCTTC
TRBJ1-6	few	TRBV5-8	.	CASSLFPRVRPPRHF	TGTGCCAGCAGCTTATTCCCCCGAGTGAGACCTCCCAGGCACTTT
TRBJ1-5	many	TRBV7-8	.	CASSLGTSRSNQPQHF	TGTGCCAGCAGCTTAGGGACTAGTCGGAGCAATCAGCCCCAGCATTTT
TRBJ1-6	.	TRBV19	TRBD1	CASSGRSGGSPLHF	TGTGCCAGTAGTGGAAGGTCAGGGGGCTCACCCCTCCACTTT
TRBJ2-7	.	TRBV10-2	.	CASSERFHSYEQYF	TGCGCCAGCAGTGAGAGGTTTCACTCCTACGAGCAGTACTTC
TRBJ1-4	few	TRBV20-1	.	CSARTAPTNEKLFF	TGCAGTGCTCGGACGGCACCAACTAATGAAAAACTGTTTTTT
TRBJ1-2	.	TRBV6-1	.	CASSEVLQGRGGYTF	TGTGCCAGCAGTGAAGTGTTGCAGGGAAGGGGTGGCTACACCTTC
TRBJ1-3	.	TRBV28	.	CTSSRDTFSGNTIYF	TGTACCAGCAGTCGGGACACCTTCTCTGGAAACACCATATATTTT
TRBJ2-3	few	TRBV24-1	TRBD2	CATGSSGGSTDTQYF	TGTGCCACCGGCTCTAGCGGGGGGAGTACAGATACGCAGTATTTT
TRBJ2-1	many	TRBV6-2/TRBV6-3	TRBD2	CASSYSLPGGPYNEQFF	TGTGCCAGCAGTTACTCGCTCCCGGGGGGGCCCTACAATGAGCAGTTCTTC
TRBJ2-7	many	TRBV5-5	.	CASSPAGDYEQYF	TGTGCCAGCAGCCCGGCAGGGGACTACGAGCAGTACTTC
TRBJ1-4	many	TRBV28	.	CASIGASTHEKLFF	TGTGCCAGTATCGGGGCGAGCACCCATGAAAAACTGTTTTTT
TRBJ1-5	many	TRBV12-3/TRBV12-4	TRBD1	CASSLRNRGRNQPQHF	TGTGCCAGCAGTTTAAGGAACAGGGGGCGTAATCAGCCCCAGCATTTT
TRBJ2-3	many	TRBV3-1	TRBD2	CASSQPRAGAGGTDTQYF	TGTGCCAGCAGCCAACCTCGTGCAGGAGCGGGGGGGACAGATACGCAGTATTTT
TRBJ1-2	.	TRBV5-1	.	CASSRERHYGYTF	TGCGCCAGCAGCCGAGAACGGCACTATGGCTACACCTTC
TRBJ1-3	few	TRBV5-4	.	CASSLAGASGNTIYF	TGTGCCAGCAGCTTGGCGGGAGCCTCTGGAAACACCATATATTTT
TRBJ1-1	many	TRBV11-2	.	CASSLLPNTEAFF	TGTGCCAGCAGCTTACTTCCGAACACTGAAGCTTTCTTT
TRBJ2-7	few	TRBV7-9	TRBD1	CASSSGTGTFEQYF	TGTGCCAGCAGCTCGGGGACAGGTACATTCGAGCAGTACTTC
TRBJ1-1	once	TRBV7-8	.	CASSLGSRGTEAFF	TGTGCCAGCAGCTTAGGATCACGGGGGACTGAAGCTTTCTTT
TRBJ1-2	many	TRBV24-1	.	CATSDFDGADYGYTF	TGTGCCACCAGTGATTTTGATGGGGCGGACTATGGCTACACCTTC
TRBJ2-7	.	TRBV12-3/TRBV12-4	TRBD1	CASSQDRGTSYEQYF	TGTGCCAGCAGTCAGGACAGGGGGACCTCCTACGAGCAGTACTTC
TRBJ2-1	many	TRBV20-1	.	CSAGTVSSYNEQFF	TGCAGTGCCGGCACGGTTAGCTCCTACAATGAGCAGTTCTTC
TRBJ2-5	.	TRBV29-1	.	CSVLAEGRGRETQYF	TGCAGCGTTCTCGCCGAGGGCAGGGGACGAGAGACCCAGTACTTC
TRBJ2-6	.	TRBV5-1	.	CASSSWGLGANVLTF	TGCGCCAGCAGCTCTTGGGGGCTCGGGGCCAACGTCCTGACTTTC
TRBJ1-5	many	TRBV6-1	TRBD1	CASSPAPGQGNQPQHF	TGTGCCAGCAGCCCAGCTCCGGGACAGGGTAATCAGCCCCAGCATTTT
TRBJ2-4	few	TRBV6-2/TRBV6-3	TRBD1	CASRRGQAPNIQYF	TGTGCCAGCAGACGGGGACAGGCCCCCAACATTCAGTACTTC
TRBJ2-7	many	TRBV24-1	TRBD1	CATSDPGTGDYEQYF	TGTGCCACCAGTGACCCTGGGACAGGGGACTACGAGCAGTACTTC
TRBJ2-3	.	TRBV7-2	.	CASILVDRVTDTQYF	TGTGCCAGCATCCTGGTGGACAGAGTCACAGATACGCAGTATTTT
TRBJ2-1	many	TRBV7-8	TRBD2	CASSFASSGDYNEQFF	TGTGCCAGCAGCTTCGCTTCTAGCGGAGATTACAATGAGCAGTTCTTC
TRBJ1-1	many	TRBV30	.	CAWIRYGNTEAFF	TGTGCCTGGATACGTTACGGGAACACTGAAGCTTTCTTT
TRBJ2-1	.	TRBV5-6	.	CASSLAGTYSYNEQFF	TGTGCCAGCAGCTTAGCAGGGACCTACTCCTACAATGAGCAGTTCTTC
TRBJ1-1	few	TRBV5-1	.	CASSLVTVPVTEAFF	TGCGCCAGCAGCTTGGTAACAGTTCCCGTCACTGAAGCTTTCTTT
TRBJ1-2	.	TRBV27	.	CASSSPQGFETF	TGTGCCAGCAGCTCACCGCAGGGGTTTGAAACCTTC
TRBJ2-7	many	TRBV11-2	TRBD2	CASSLEGQRGFYEQYF	TGTGCCAGCAGCTTAGAGGGTCAGCGGGGGTTTTACGAGCAGTACTTC